This section outlines one TCR beta chain sequence together with its context. In the original analysis: Estimates of nucleated cell counts were drawn from the amplification of reference gene primers. Only in-frame clones appear in the TCRdb table, and some are missing; sequencing was by immunoSEQ multiplex PCR. V and J calls and clone size are those listed in that table; D and trimming were worked out from the DNA. Counted here are approximately 170,000 clones, approximately 82% occurring once; the ten biggest clones make up about 10%. The data originate from a study of blood T cell repertoires in COVID-19. At the level of the study: Donors in the United States, Italy and Spain gave samples during acute or convalescent COVID-19. T cells, B-cell-depleted T cells, or PBMCs provided the cDNA or gDNA that served as material.

This CDR3 is built from 16 residues. From germline, CDR1 is MNHNS and CDR2 SASEGT. The V segment lost 0 bases and the J segment 2 bases; nucleotides outside the gene matches: 3. The specimen was peripheral blood. V usage is TRBV6-1 and J usage is TRBJ2-2; TRBD1 aligns across 7 bases. This receptor was identified in a woman older than 75 with active or convalescent COVID-19. The CDR3 region has the DNA TGTGCCAGCAGTGAAGCGCGAGGGGGCAACACCGGGGAGCTGTTTTTT. This translates into CASSEARGGNTGELFF.